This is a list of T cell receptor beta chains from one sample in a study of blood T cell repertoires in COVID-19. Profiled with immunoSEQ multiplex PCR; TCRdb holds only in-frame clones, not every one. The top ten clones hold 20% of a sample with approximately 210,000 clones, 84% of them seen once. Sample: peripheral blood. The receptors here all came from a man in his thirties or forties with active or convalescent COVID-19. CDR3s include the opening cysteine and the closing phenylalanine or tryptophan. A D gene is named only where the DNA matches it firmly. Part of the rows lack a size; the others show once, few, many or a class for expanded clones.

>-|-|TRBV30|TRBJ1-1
CAWSEGGREAFF
TGTGCCTGGAGTGAGGGGGGGAGGGAAGCTTTCTTT
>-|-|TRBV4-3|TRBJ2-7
CASSQPRVYEQYF
TGCGCCAGCAGCCAACCACGGGTGTACGAGCAGTACTTC
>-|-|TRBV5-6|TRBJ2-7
CASSSLRSEQYF
TGTGCCAGCAGCTCCCTCCGGAGCGAGCAGTACTTC
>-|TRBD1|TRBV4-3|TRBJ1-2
CASSQETGPDGYTF
TGCGCCAGCAGCCAAGAGACAGGGCCGGATGGCTACACCTTC
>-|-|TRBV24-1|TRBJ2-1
CATSDLVAGRYNEQFF
TGTGCCACCAGTGATTTGGTGGCAGGGAGGTACAATGAGCAGTTCTTC
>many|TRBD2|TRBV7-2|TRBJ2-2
CASSFYTDGLAGDSGELFF
TGTGCCAGCAGCTTCTACACCGACGGACTAGCGGGGGACTCCGGGGAGCTGTTTTTT
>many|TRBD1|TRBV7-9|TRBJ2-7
CASSAGQGLHF
TGTGCCAGCAGCGCAGGACAGGGACTTCACTTC
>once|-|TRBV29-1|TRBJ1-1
CSVLRGTEAFF
TGCAGCGTTCTGAGGGGGACTGAAGCTTTCTTT
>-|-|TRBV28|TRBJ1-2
CASSPNHGYTF
TGTGCCAGCAGTCCAAATCATGGCTACACCTTC
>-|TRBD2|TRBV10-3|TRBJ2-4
CASSMGGLAGAVAKNIQYF
TGTGCCTCATCAATGGGGGGGCTAGCGGGAGCGGTGGCCAAAAACATTCAGTACTTC
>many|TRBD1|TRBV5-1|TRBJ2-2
CASSFTGTGFTGELFF
TGCGCCAGCAGCTTTACCGGGACAGGGTTTACCGGGGAGCTGTTTTTT
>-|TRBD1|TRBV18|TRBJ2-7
CASSPLRTGSYEQYF
TGTGCCAGCTCACCCCTTAGGACAGGAAGCTACGAGCAGTACTTC
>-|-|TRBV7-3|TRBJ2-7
CASSSDRLGEQYF
TGTGCCAGCAGCTCCGACAGGTTGGGCGAGCAGTACTTC
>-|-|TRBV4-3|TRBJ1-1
CASSQDSGGAAFF
TGCGCCAGCAGCCAAGATTCTGGGGGCGCCGCTTTCTTT
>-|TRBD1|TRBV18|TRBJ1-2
CASSQGQGDGYTF
TGTGCCAGCTCACAGGGACAGGGGGATGGCTACACCTTC
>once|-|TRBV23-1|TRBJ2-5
CASSQLCRAQTQYF
TGCGCCAGCAGTCAATTATGCAGGGCCCAGACCCAGTACTTC
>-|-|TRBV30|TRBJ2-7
CAWSGAGLSYEQYF
TGTGCCTGGAGTGGGGCAGGGCTCTCCTACGAGCAGTACTTC
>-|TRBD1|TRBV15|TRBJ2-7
CATSSWDRIYEQYF
TGTGCCACCAGCAGCTGGGACAGAATCTACGAGCAGTACTTC
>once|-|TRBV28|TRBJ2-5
CASSLPREQETQYF
TGTGCCAGCAGTTTACCGAGAGAGCAAGAGACCCAGTACTTC
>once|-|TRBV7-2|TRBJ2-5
CASSRQGRNQETQYF
TGTGCCAGCAGCCGTCAGGGCCGCAACCAAGAGACCCAGTACTTC
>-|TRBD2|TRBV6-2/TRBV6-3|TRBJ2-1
CASSYGVRTSTRNEQFF
TGTGCCAGCAGTTACGGTGTAAGGACTAGCACGCGCAATGAGCAGTTCTTC
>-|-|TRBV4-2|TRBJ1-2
CASSQVLGGNYGYTF
TGTGCCAGCAGCCAAGTACTCGGGGGTAACTATGGCTACACCTTC